One and the same sample provided the 28 T cell receptor beta chains below, sequenced in a study of T cells in Graves' hyperthyroidism and ophthalmopathy. There were TCR beta CDR3 regions amplified from RNA transcripts. A first-round RT-PCR of the TCR CDR3 used the HTBI primer set. MiXCR, applied by TCRdb to the multiplex PCR reads, yields one record per CDR3 protein. Counted here are about 400,000 distinct CDR3 sequences, about 15% occurring once; the ten biggest clones make up roughly 7.7%. Specimen: blood. The source of these receptors is a woman between 18 and 29 years old with Graves' hyperthyroidism.

There are many counts of this clonotype. This chain uses TRBV20-1 with TRBJ1-1; TRBD1 aligns across 11 bases. The V and J ends lost 6 bases and 0 bases, in that order; junction bases with no gene match: 3. Germline-derived CDR1 and CDR2 are DFQATT and SNEGSKA (reference sequence). The CDR3 totals 14 residues. CDR3 amino acids: CSAPGQGVNTEAFF. The CDR3 DNA reads as TGCAGTGCCCCGGGACAGGGGGTGAACACTGAAGCTTTCTTT.

The table lists this clonotype with many counts. As DNA, the CDR3 is TGTGCCAGCAGTGAGCAGAGCTCCTACGAGCAGTACTTC. Translated, it gives CASSEQSSYEQYF. V gene TRBV2 combines with J gene TRBJ2-7; D ambiguous. The CDR3 length is 13 residues. V dropped 3 bases and J dropped 0 bases, with 6 bases sitting between them. Germline CDR1 and CDR2: SNHLY and FYNNEI.

CDR3 sequence reads: CSAPPGGYSYNEQFF. The CDR3 DNA sequence: TGCAGTGCCCCTCCTGGGGGGTACTCCTACAATGAGCAGTTCTTC. This chain links TRBV20-1 with TRBJ2-1, with D perhaps matching TRBD2 (6 bases). Germline-derived CDR1 and CDR2 are DFQATT and SNEGSKA (reference sequence). The CDR3 has 15 residues. Trimming took 6 bases from V and 0 from J, leaving 15 bases between them.

V and J are TRBV6-2 or TRBV6-3 and TRBJ2-1, with 8 positions matching TRBD2. After removal of 6 bases from V and 0 bases from J, the junction contained 7 bases not matched to a gene. The CDR3 extends over 16 amino acids. Germline V lookup: CDR1 MNHEY, CDR2 SVGEGT. The DNA of the CDR3 is TGTGCCAGCAGGTGGAGCGGGAGCAGCTCCTACAATGAGCAGTTCTTC. It codes for CASRWSGSSSYNEQFF.

This clonotype was picked up a small number of times. V usage is TRBV9 and J usage is TRBJ2-2; the D gene is possibly TRBD1 (5 bases). The germline V gene has CDR1 SGDLS and CDR2 YYNGEE. Trimming left V 3 bases short and J 6 bases short, with 15 bases between. CDR3 length: 15 amino acids. DNA for the CDR3: TGTGCCAGCAGCGCTATTCCTAGGGGCGCCGGGGAGCTGTTTTTT. This encodes CASSAIPRGAGELFF.

This sequence joins TRBV7-3 and TRBJ2-3, with 10 bases identical to TRBD2. Germline assignment: CDR1 SGHTA and CDR2 FQGTGA. This CDR3 has 15 amino acids. V lost 3 bases to trimming and J lost 4 bases; unmatched junction nucleotides: 4. CDR3 region: CASSFSGGKSDTQYF. As DNA, the CDR3 is TGTGCCAGCAGCTTTAGCGGGGGGAAGTCAGATACGCAGTATTTT.

The rearrangement uses TRBV10-1 and TRBJ2-1, with TRBD2 matching over 13 bases. The CDR3 runs 15 residues. V lost 3 bases and J lost 6; bases outside the gene matches: 2. CDR1 and CDR2 from the germline V gene are WNHNN and SYGVQD (reference sequence). CDR3 sequence: CASSELAGGINEQFF. Here the CDR3 DNA reads TGCGCCAGCAGTGAACTAGCGGGAGGGATCAATGAGCAGTTCTTC.

There are many counts of this clonotype. This chain connects TRBV4-1 to TRBJ2-1; 11 bases fit TRBD2. CDR3 length equals 17 residues. The germline gives CDR1 MGHRA, CDR2 YSYEKL. V lost 5 bases to trimming and J lost 0 bases; unmatched junction nucleotides: 6. This CDR3 is CASSARGTSGSYNEQFF. In DNA form, the CDR3 reads TGCGCCAGCAGCGCGCGCGGGACTAGCGGCTCCTACAATGAGCAGTTCTTC.

In regard to this clonotype: This may stem from a read error, because a much larger clone lies one nucleotide away. This sequence joins TRBV6-5 and TRBJ2-1; D is unclear. V lost 2 bases to trimming and J lost 4 bases, with 9 bases between them. CDR3 length: 14 amino acids. Per germline, CDR1 MNHEY and CDR2 SVGAGI. This chain's CDR3 is CASSYGIGYNEQFF. In nucleotides, the CDR3 is TGTGCCAGCAGTTACGGGATAGGATACAATGAGCAGTTCTTC.

As concerns this clonotype: Relative to the germline gene, one junction end is altered; a read error may explain this. This chain joins TRBV10-1 and TRBJ2-3; TRBD2 matches at 8 bases. This CDR3 spans 19 amino acids. Germline V gives CDR1 WNHNN, CDR2 SYGVQD (reference sequence). The CDR3 nucleotides are TGCGCCAGTAGTGAGTCTGCGGGAGGCCGGTCCGGGAGCACAGATACGCAGTATTTT. The encoded protein is CASSESAGGRSGSTDTQYF.

This clonotype has at least ten counts. The chain combines TRBV6-1 with TRBJ2-7, with TRBD2 matching over 10 bases. Germline CDR1 is MNHNS and CDR2 is SASEGT. The CDR3 contains 15 residues. The trim removed 3 bases at V and 5 bases at J, leaving 7 bases unmatched. The CDR3 nucleotides are TGTGCCAGCAGTGACCCGGGACTAGCGTTCAACGAGCAGTACTTC. As protein: CASSDPGLAFNEQYF.

This clonotype has at least ten counts. V gene TRBV5-1 combines with J gene TRBJ2-3; maybe TRBD1 (6 bases). V was clipped by 0 bases and J by 1 base, with 9 bases between them. Germline lookup yields CDR1 SGHRS and CDR2 YFSETQ. The CDR3 is made up of 15 amino acids. The CDR3 DNA sequence: TGCGCCAGCAGCTTGGAGTGGGGGCGCACAGATACGCAGTATTTT. Its translation: CASSLEWGRTDTQYF.

Ten or more counts support this clonotype. This chain joins TRBV12-3 or TRBV12-4 and TRBJ2-7, with 9 bases matching TRBD2. Trimming at V came to 6 bases and at J to 3 bases, leaving 6 bases not matched to a gene. CDR3 length: 14 residues. DNA of the CDR3: TGTGCCAGCAGGACTAGCGGTTTTTACTACGAGCAGTACTTC. Translating gives CASRTSGFYYEQYF.

This clonotype was seen repeatedly, ten times or more. This chain joins TRBV11-2 and TRBJ2-7, with D tentatively TRBD1 (6 bases). The V end was cut by 0 bases, the J end by 5 bases, with 11 bases between. CDR3 length: 14 amino acids. Germline values: CDR1 SGHAT, CDR2 FQNNGV. CDR3 residues: CASSLEGAGHEQYF. CDR3 DNA: TGTGCCAGCAGCTTAGAGGGGGCAGGCCACGAGCAGTACTTC.

This clonotype was counted ten times or more. The rearrangement uses TRBV5-1 and TRBJ2-1; perhaps TRBD1 as D (5 bases). Deletions cut 2 bases from V and 0 bases from J, with 12 bases between. The CDR3 consists of 16 residues. CDR1 is SGHRS and CDR2 is YFSETQ in the germline V gene. This CDR3 is CASSLQAPGSYNEQFF. The CDR3 DNA is TGCGCCAGCAGCTTACAGGCCCCAGGCTCCTACAATGAGCAGTTCTTC.

This clonotype was detected many times. V is TRBV3-1 and J is TRBJ2-4; the D gene is possibly TRBD2 (5 bases). V lost 3 bases and J lost 1, with 10 bases in between. In germline, CDR1 is LGHDT, CDR2 YNNKEL (reference sequence). The CDR3 is 15 amino acids. The CDR3 sequence is CASSHDSGAKNIQYF. The CDR3 DNA sequence: TGTGCCAGCAGCCACGATTCGGGGGCCAAAAACATTCAGTACTTC.

There are many counts of this clonotype. The chain links TRBV5-1 to TRBJ1-6; D might be TRBD1 (6 bases). The CDR3 is 18 residues long. Trimming shortened V by 4 bases and J by 1 base, and 18 bases separated the two germline ends. The germline V gene encodes CDR1 SGHRS and CDR2 YFSETQ. The CDR3 DNA reads TGCGCCAGCAGCCTTAATGACAGGCTAAGGTCCTATAATTCACCCCTCCACTTT. Protein product: CASSLNDRLRSYNSPLHF.

This clonotype was picked up many times. This sequence joins TRBV29-1 and TRBJ1-2; 7 bases fit TRBD1. This CDR3 region has 13 residues. Germline V gene lookup returns CDR1 SQVTM and CDR2 ANQGSEA. J lost 5 bases, V lost 5 bases, and 8 bases had no gene match. Here the CDR3 reads CSVSKGAHYGYTF. CDR3 nucleotide sequence: TGCAGCGTTAGTAAGGGGGCGCATTATGGCTACACCTTC.

This clonotype was detected ten times or more. The V and J genes are TRBV20-1 and TRBJ1-5; no reliable D call. The CDR3 contains 14 residues. The germline CDR1 and CDR2 sequences are DFQATT and SNEGSKA (reference sequence). Trimming shortened V by 3 bases and J by 6 bases, and 15 bases separated the two germline ends. The CDR3 DNA is TGCAGTGCTAGTGCTTCCTCTAGCGGTCAGCCCCAGCATTTT. Protein: CSASASSSGQPQHF.

This clonotype was found many times. V is TRBV5-4 and J is TRBJ2-7, with 7 bases aligning to TRBD2. J lost 5 bases, V lost 1 base, and 6 bases had no gene match. This CDR3 spans 14 amino acids. Germline V gene data show CDR1 as SGHNT and CDR2 as YYREEE (reference sequence). CDR3 region: CASSLFGGTDEQYF. In nucleotides, the CDR3 is TGTGCCAGCAGCTTGTTCGGGGGGACGGACGAGCAGTACTTC.

In its sample, this clonotype was seen a few times. The chain uses TRBV5-1 and TRBJ2-3, with 9 bases that match TRBD2. Germline CDR1 is SGHRS and CDR2 is YFSETQ. CDR3 length equals 20 residues. Trimming cost V 3 bases and J 0 bases; bases outside gene matches: 17. This chain's CDR3 is CASSSLAGEGGSTSTDTQYF. CDR3 DNA sequence: TGCGCCAGCAGCTCTTTAGCGGGAGAGGGAGGTTCGACTAGCACAGATACGCAGTATTTT.

This clonotype was observed many times. The J gene is TRBJ2-3, the V gene TRBV20-1, with D tentatively TRBD2 (8 bases). Germline V gives CDR1 DFQATT, CDR2 SNEGSKA (reference sequence). The V end lost 3 bases, the J end lost 6 bases, and 19 bases lay between the germline ends. CDR3 size: 15 residues. DNA for the CDR3: TGCAGTGCTAGTCTTGGGGTAGCGGGACAGGATACGCAGTATTTT. This codes for CSASLGVAGQDTQYF.

Note on this clonotype: A much larger clone differs by one base, so this may be a read error. J is TRBJ2-5 and V is TRBV6-5, with D tentatively TRBD1 or TRBD2 (5 bases each). The CDR3 loop spans 15 amino acids. Germline CDR1 reads MNHEY; CDR2 reads SVGAGI. Trimming took 2 bases from V and 4 from J, leaving 14 bases between them. CDR3 coding DNA: TGTGCCAGCAGTTACAATGCTGGGGGTTCAGAGACCCAGTACTTC. Protein sequence: CASSYNAGGSETQYF.

V is TRBV7-9 and J is TRBJ2-1, with a possible D match to TRBD1 (6 bases). CDR3 length: 13 amino acids. The germline V gene has CDR1 SEHNR and CDR2 FQNEAQ (reference sequence). Trimming shortened V by 4 bases and J by 10 bases, and 14 bases separated the two germline ends. DNA for the CDR3: TGTGCCAGCAGCTCCTACAGGGCTGGCGAGCAGTTCTTC. It is translated as CASSSYRAGEQFF. Together with reference TRBV7-9 and TRBJ2-1, the CDR3 gives the full variable domain: DTGVSQNPRHKITKRGQNVTFRCDPISEHNRLYWYRQTLGQGPEFLTYFQNEAQLEKSRLLSDRFSAERPKGSFSTLEIQRTEQGDSAMYLCASSSYRAGEQFFGPGTRLTVL.

Only a few counts were recorded for this clonotype. This chain connects TRBV11-2 to TRBJ2-1; TRBD2 aligns across 9 bases. Per the germline V gene, CDR1 is SGHAT and CDR2 is FQNNGV. V lost 1 base, J lost 2 bases, and 3 bases stayed unmatched. This CDR3 region has 16 residues. CDR3 DNA: TGTGCCAGCAGCTTAGGGGGACTAGCCCCCTACAATGAGCAGTTCTTC. As protein: CASSLGGLAPYNEQFF.

This chain joins TRBV2 and TRBJ2-5; the D gene is possibly TRBD2 (5 bases). Germline V CDR1 and CDR2: SNHLY, FYNNEI. CDR3 length: 16 residues. Deletions cut 0 bases from V and 5 bases from J, with 16 bases between. The CDR3 loop reads CASSEADWLWEETQYF. The DNA of the CDR3 is TGTGCCAGCAGTGAAGCCGACTGGCTTTGGGAGGAGACCCAGTACTTC.

At least ten counts were recorded for this clonotype. V is TRBV7-3 and J is TRBJ2-5; D unresolved. Trimming shortened V by 2 bases and J by 5 bases, and 9 bases separated the two germline ends. This CDR3 is built from 13 residues. Germline loops: CDR1 SGHTA, CDR2 FQGTGA. CDR3: CASSLSKWETQYF. CDR3 coding DNA: TGTGCCAGCAGCTTATCCAAGTGGGAGACCCAGTACTTC.

This clonotype was counted a few times. The rearrangement joins TRBV20-1 to TRBJ2-3; the match to TRBD2 covers 10 bases. Germline CDR1 reads DFQATT; CDR2 reads SNEGSKA (reference sequence). V was pared by 5 bases and J by 3 bases, with 5 bases of the junction left unmatched. This CDR3 is 14 amino acids long. CDR3 nucleotide sequence: TGCAGTGCTCACGGGACTAGCGCGACAGATACGCAGTATTTT. It translates to CSAHGTSATDTQYF.